This TCR beta chain was captured in a study of blood T cell repertoires in COVID-19. About the research overall: Samples came from the United States, Italy and Spain, spanning acute and convalescent COVID-19. PBMCs, B-cell-depleted T cells, or T cells were the source of the cDNA or gDNA that made up the material.

In the authors' workflow: Estimation of nucleated cell counts relied on the amplification of reference gene primers. TCRdb's table, derived via immunoSEQ multiplex PCR, lists solely in-frame clones and lacks some. That table furnishes V, J and clone size, whereas the DNA furnished D and trimming. The sample holds roughly 30,000 clones, 65% to 90% seen once. Germline CDR1 is SGHRS and CDR2 is YFSETQ. The V end lost 4 bases, the J end lost 5 bases, and 30 bases lay between the germline ends. The CDR3 is made up of 19 amino acids. The sequenced sample consisted of peripheral blood. The TCR sequence derives from a human donor in a cohort sampled during active COVID-19. The chain combines TRBV5-1 with TRBJ2-5, with D perhaps matching TRBD1 (6 bases). The CDR3 DNA follows: TGCGCCAGCAGCCCCCCTGGCCAAGCCCTGACAGGTCTGGGGGAGACCCAGTACTTC. The encoded protein is CASSPPGQALTGLGETQYF. The whole variable domain, filled in from reference TRBV5-1 and TRBJ2-5, reads KAGVTQTPRYLIKTRGQQVTLSCSPISGHRSVSWYQQTPGQGLQFLFEYFSETQRNKGNFPGRFSGRQFSNSRSEMNVSTLELGDSALYLCASSPPGQALTGLGETQYFGPGTRLLVL.